This TCR beta chain is from a study of cytomegalovirus exposure and HLA in healthy donors. Study information: Sequencing of 180 million or so T cells in an earlier analysis found around 110 million unique TCR beta sequences. Study findings and constraints: When analyzed later, the rates of TCR association showed variation by HLA locus, with DRB1 the most and HLA-C the fewest. Later analysis identified a missense DCLRE1C variant that was linked to TCR beta V- and J-gene trimming.

The PCR used 60 Vbeta and 13 Jbeta primers. The repertoire was sequenced with immunoSEQ multiplex PCR; TCRdb's copy has only in-frame clones and lacks some. The sample lists more than 150,000 clones, almost 80% seen once, with over 11% in the top ten. With respect to this clone: Its cognate antigen is unknown.

V was cut by 2 bases and J by 4 bases, with 12 bases left in between. CDR3 length: 15 amino acids. The germline gives CDR1 MNHNS, CDR2 SASEGT. The TCR sequence derives from a man aged 45-65 years in good health and CMV-seropositive. The sample comprised PBMCs. V usage is TRBV6-1 and J usage is TRBJ1-3; D may be TRBD1 (6 bases). CDR3 bases: TGTGCCAGCAGTGAATGGGACAAGGCCGGAAACACCATATATTTT. Amino acid sequence: CASSEWDKAGNTIYF.